The clone carrying this T cell receptor beta chain was observed a few times. This record belongs to a study of CD8+ T cells in alopecia areata. The wider study: For 6 to 18 months, tofacitinib was taken, and 6 months off drug followed. Severity scores in treated patients reflected the percentage of scalp affected.

Isolated RNA was reverse transcribed into cDNA used as the sequencing template. Sequencing was performed with immunoSEQ multiplex PCR; in TCRdb, only in-frame clones are kept and a portion is missing. The repertoire consists of 210,000 or so clones, with approximately 72% occurring once and the leading ten covering more than 1%. Treatment noted: oral pan-JAK inhibitor, 5-10 mg twice daily. Individuals with alopecia areata gave both lesional scalp punch biopsies and peripheral blood for collection. V lost 4 bases to trimming and J lost 9 bases; unmatched junction nucleotides: 9. From germline, CDR1 is SGHDN and CDR2 FVKESK. The CDR3 runs 15 residues.

The sequencing here drew on CD4+ T cells sorted from blood, taken at week 44, from a patient treated with tofacitinib. The TCR comes from a human donor with alopecia areata. The chain recombines TRBV14 with TRBJ2-1; 10 positions match TRBD2. The CDR3 nucleotides are TGTGCCAGCAGCCGAAGACTAGCGGGCCTGAGTGAGCAGTTCTTC. Its translation is CASSRRLAGLSEQFF.